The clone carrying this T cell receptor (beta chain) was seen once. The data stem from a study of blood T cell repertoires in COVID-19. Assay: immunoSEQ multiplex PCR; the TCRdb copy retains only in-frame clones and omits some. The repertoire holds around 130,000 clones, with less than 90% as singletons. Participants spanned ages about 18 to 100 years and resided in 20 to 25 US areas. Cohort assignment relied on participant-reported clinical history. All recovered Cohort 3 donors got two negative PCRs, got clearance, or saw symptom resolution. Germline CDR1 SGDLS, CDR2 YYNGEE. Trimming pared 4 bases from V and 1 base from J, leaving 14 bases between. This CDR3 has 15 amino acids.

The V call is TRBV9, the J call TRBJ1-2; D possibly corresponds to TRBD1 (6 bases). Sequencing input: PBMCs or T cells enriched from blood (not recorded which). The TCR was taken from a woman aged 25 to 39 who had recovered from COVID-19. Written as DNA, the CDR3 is TGTGCCAGCAGCAAGGGGGTGTCCCTTAACTATGGCTACACCTTC. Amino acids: CASSKGVSLNYGYTF.